The rows below give T cell receptor beta chains drawn from one sample of a study of CD8 T cells in ankylosing spondylitis. TCRdb fed the 5' RACE reads into MiXCR, producing one record per CDR3 protein. The sample records some 840,000 distinct CDR3 sequences, over 9.5% being singletons. The sample was blood, either unsorted or a sorted T cell fraction (not recorded which). The receptors derive from a male donor with ankylosing spondylitis. CDR3s include the opening cysteine and the closing phenylalanine or tryptophan. A D gene is named only where the DNA matches it firmly. Part of the rows lack a size; the others show once, few, many or a class for expanded clones.

J: TRBJ2-5; V: TRBV5-4; size: few; D: .; DNA: TGTGCCAGCAGCTTGAGTCCCCGGGTCATGAAGACCCAGTACTTC; CDR3: CASSLSPRVMKTQYF
J: TRBJ2-1; V: TRBV5-1; size: few; D: .; DNA: TGCGCCAACTTGGGGGCCCAGCACTACAATGAGCAGTTCTTC; CDR3: CANLGAQHYNEQFF
J: TRBJ1-2; V: TRBV20-1; size: many; D: .; DNA: TGCAGTGCTATCCGCGGACACTTTAACTATGGCTACACCTTC; CDR3: CSAIRGHFNYGYTF
J: TRBJ2-1; V: TRBV24-1; size: .; D: .; DNA: TGTGCCACCAGTGATTCTGGGGCGGTTGGTGATGAGCAGTTCTTC; CDR3: CATSDSGAVGDEQFF
J: TRBJ2-1; V: TRBV15; size: .; D: .; DNA: TGTGCCACCAGCAGAGTAAGGACAATCAATGAGCAGTTCTTC; CDR3: CATSRVRTINEQFF
J: TRBJ2-5; V: TRBV20-1; size: many; D: .; DNA: TGCAGTGCTAGGACAGGGACTCGGGAGACCCAGTACTTC; CDR3: CSARTGTRETQYF
J: TRBJ2-7; V: TRBV5-1; size: many; D: TRBD2; DNA: TGCGCCAGCAGCTTGGAGCCGGGACTATCCTACGAGCAGTACTTC; CDR3: CASSLEPGLSYEQYF
J: TRBJ2-7; V: TRBV9; size: .; D: .; DNA: TGTGCCAGCAGCACCCGGCCTTCCTACGAGCAGTACTTC; CDR3: CASSTRPSYEQYF
J: TRBJ2-7; V: TRBV20-1; size: few; D: .; DNA: TGCAGTGCTAGCCACGGACAGAGCTCCTACGAGCAGTACTTC; CDR3: CSASHGQSSYEQYF
J: TRBJ2-1; V: TRBV20-1; size: few; D: TRBD2; DNA: TGCAGTGCTAGATGGGTAGCGGGAGGGTACAATGAGCAGTTCTTC; CDR3: CSARWVAGGYNEQFF
J: TRBJ1-3; V: TRBV7-8; size: .; D: .; DNA: TGTGCCAGCAGCGAACAGGGATATGGAAACACCATATATTTT; CDR3: CASSEQGYGNTIYF
J: TRBJ1-2; V: TRBV5-1; size: many; D: TRBD1; DNA: TGCGCCAGCAGCCTGGGACAGTCGACGGGTAACTATGGCTACACCTTC; CDR3: CASSLGQSTGNYGYTF
J: TRBJ2-2; V: TRBV4-3; size: few; D: .; DNA: TGCGCCAGCAGCCAAGATTGGGCGTACAGGCCCAACACCGGGGAGCTGTTTTTT; CDR3: CASSQDWAYRPNTGELFF
J: TRBJ1-2; V: TRBV28; size: few; D: .; DNA: TGTGCCAGCTATAACATATGGTTGGGCTACACCTTC; CDR3: CASYNIWLGYTF
J: TRBJ2-3; V: TRBV20-1; size: many; D: .; DNA: TGCAGTGCCCCGAGGGGGAACGAAGATACGCAGTATTTT; CDR3: CSAPRGNEDTQYF
J: TRBJ2-2; V: TRBV11-2; size: many; D: .; DNA: TGTGCCAGCAGCGTCCGTTCCACCGGGGAGCTGTTTTTT; CDR3: CASSVRSTGELFF
J: TRBJ2-7; V: TRBV20-1; size: few; D: .; DNA: TGCAGTGCTAGAGTACAGCCCCCCTACGCCTACGAGCAGTACTTC; CDR3: CSARVQPPYAYEQYF
J: TRBJ1-1; V: TRBV6-2/TRBV6-3; size: .; D: .; DNA: TGTGCCAGCAGTTACCCCACGGCCTCTGCTTTCTTT; CDR3: CASSYPTASAFF
J: TRBJ2-5; V: TRBV20-1; size: few; D: TRBD2; DNA: TGCAGTGCTAGAGGACAGACCCTAGCGGGGGCTGAGACCCAGTACTTC; CDR3: CSARGQTLAGAETQYF
J: TRBJ2-5; V: TRBV20-1; size: .; D: .; DNA: TGCAGTGCTCCCCGTCAGGGAGGAGAGACCCAGTACTTC; CDR3: CSAPRQGGETQYF
J: TRBJ2-7; V: TRBV4-3; size: .; D: .; DNA: TGCGCCAGCAGCCAAGAGAGGGCCTACGAGCAGTACTTC; CDR3: CASSQERAYEQYF
J: TRBJ2-7; V: TRBV6-5; size: .; D: .; DNA: TGTGCCAGCAGTTACTCATCCCAGCTAAGGGAGCAGTACTTC; CDR3: CASSYSSQLREQYF
J: TRBJ2-5; V: TRBV20-1; size: .; D: .; DNA: TGCAGTGCTGACTATGGGGGTGGAGGAGAGACCCAGTACTTC; CDR3: CSADYGGGGETQYF
J: TRBJ2-5; V: TRBV20-1; size: few; D: .; DNA: TGCAGTGCTAGACGAGGAGCGGTAGAGACCCAGTACTTC; CDR3: CSARRGAVETQYF